This entry features one T cell receptor (beta chain) sequence. This record comes from a study of response to subunit inactivated influenza vaccine. Trimming cost V 6 bases and J 7 bases, with 12 bases left between them. CDR3 size: 12 residues. TCRdb reprocessed the RT-PCR reads with MiXCR, giving one entry per CDR3 protein. The data contain under 800,000 distinct CDR3 sequences, approximately 14% of them seen just once; the ten biggest clones take up approximately 7%. The chain is built from TRBV12-3 or TRBV12-4 and TRBJ1-2; perhaps TRBD1 as D (5 bases). The sample was PBMCs from blood, taken about 14 days before vaccination. The receptor was derived from a man between 45 and 60 years old who received an inactivated influenza vaccine. The CDR3 region is CASRQEQAGYTF. In DNA form, the CDR3 reads TGTGCCAGCAGACAGGAACAAGCTGGCTACACCTTC.